The rows below give T cell receptor beta chains drawn from one sample of a study of shared clonotypes between healthy human individuals. Produced via immunoSEQ multiplex PCR; TCRdb's table is partial and in-frame only. This sample has approximately 500,000 clones, with 65% to 85% found just once. The sequencing sample was made of PBMCs. The receptors were sampled from a woman aged 40 to 49 in good health. Some clones in this sample may be carry-over from other donors' samples. Each CDR3 is given with its conserved first and last residue.

J gene,V gene,CDR3 protein
TRBJ1-1,TRBV7-2,CASSLRRSNTEAFF
TRBJ2-2,TRBV5-1,CASARYSANTGELFF
TRBJ2-5,TRBV30,CAWGTSGSKTQYF
TRBJ1-5,TRBV19,CASSPGGRNQPQHF
TRBJ2-4,TRBV4-2,CASSPEGVAKNIQYF
TRBJ2-7,TRBV11-2,CASSSGALEQYF
TRBJ1-1,TRBV7-9,CASSYLRGGTEAFF
TRBJ2-3,TRBV5-8,CASSWGPDTQYF
TRBJ1-1,TRBV18,CASLSMRNTEAFF
TRBJ2-4,TRBV28,CASRDYRNIQYF
TRBJ1-1,TRBV27,CASSRWDRTNTEAFF
TRBJ2-7,TRBV5-4,CASSSPRGSYEQYF
TRBJ2-1,TRBV9,CASSIETSGEQFF
TRBJ2-7,TRBV7-9,CASSLQGAAYEQYF
TRBJ1-4,TRBV5-5,CASSLVVGDNEKLFF
TRBJ2-7,TRBV10-3,CAISAGLGTVTYEQYF
TRBJ1-2,TRBV7-2,CASSLGRSRVHGYTF